This TCR beta chain was profiled in a study of T cell responses to AZD1222 COVID-19 vaccine. Findings and limits, study-wide: Reportedly, nearly half of unique spike TCRs recognized epitopes outside B.1.351/B.1.1.7 mutations. Most donors were white British and more were female, and clonal diversity was possibly underestimated.

CDR1 and CDR2 (germline): SNHLY, FYNNEI. This CDR3 is 15 amino acids long. J was trimmed by 7 bases and V by 7 bases; bases with no gene match: 11. Using immunoSEQ multiplex PCR, the repertoire was profiled, and TCRdb retains in-frame clones only, with some absent. Of 150,000 to 160,000 clones in the sample, 90% to 95% were seen once. On this clone itself: Its specificity is not known.

The sequence derives from an adult who received the AZD1222 COVID-19 vaccine. The chain combines TRBV2 with TRBJ2-2; 8 nucleotides agree with TRBD2. Material: peripheral blood, obtained 28 days after the second AZD1222 dose. CDR3 bases: TGTGCCAGCACCCCGCTAGCGGGTGTAGTCGGGGAGCTGTTTTTT. As protein: CASTPLAGVVGELFF.